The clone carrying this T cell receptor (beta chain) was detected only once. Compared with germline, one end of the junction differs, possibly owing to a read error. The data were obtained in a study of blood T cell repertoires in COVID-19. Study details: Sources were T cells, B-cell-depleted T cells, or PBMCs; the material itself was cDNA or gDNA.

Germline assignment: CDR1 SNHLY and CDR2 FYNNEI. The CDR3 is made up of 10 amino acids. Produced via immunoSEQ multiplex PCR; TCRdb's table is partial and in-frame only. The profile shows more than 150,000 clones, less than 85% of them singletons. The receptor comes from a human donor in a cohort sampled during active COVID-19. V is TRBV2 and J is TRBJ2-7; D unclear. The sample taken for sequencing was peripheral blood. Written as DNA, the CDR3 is TGTGCCAGCAGTGAAGGCGGTCCTTCCTTC. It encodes CASSEGGPSF. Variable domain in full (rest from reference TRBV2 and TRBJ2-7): EPEVTQTPSHQVTQMGQEVILRCVPISNHLYFYWYRQILGQKVEFLVSFYNNEISEKSEIFDDQFSVERPDGSNFTLKIRSTKLEDSAMYFCASSEGGPSFGPGTRLTVT.